One sample yielded the 6 T cell receptor beta chains listed below, sequenced in a study of blood T cell repertoires in COVID-19. TCRdb's copy holds only in-frame clones and misses some; the assay was immunoSEQ multiplex PCR. The data show around 110,000 clones, with around nine tenths seen just once and 1.8% held by the top ten. Material for sequencing was peripheral blood. These TCRs come from a human donor with active COVID-19. The donor label of this sample is uncertain.

V gene TRBV18 combines with J gene TRBJ2-5; 11 bases are shared with TRBD2. Trimming at V came to 4 bases and at J to 1 base, leaving 5 bases not matched to a gene. CDR1 and CDR2 from the germline V gene are KGHSH and LQKENI. The CDR3 spans 16 residues. The CDR3 DNA reads TGTGCCAGCTCACGGCTAGCGGGGGGTGCCCAAGAGACCCAGTACTTC. As protein: CASSRLAGGAQETQYF.

This chain joins TRBV5-8 and TRBJ1-5; tentative D call: TRBD1 (5 bases). CDR1 SGHTS and CDR2 YDEGEE come from the germline V gene. This CDR3 contains 14 residues. V gave up 5 bases and J gave up 2 bases, with 11 bases separating them. This CDR3 is CASRITGRNQPQHF. In DNA form, the CDR3 reads TGTGCCAGCAGAATCACAGGACGCAATCAGCCCCAGCATTTT.

This chain connects TRBV6-2 or TRBV6-3 to TRBJ2-1; 7 nucleotides align to TRBD1. CDR3 length: 15 residues. The germline CDR1 and CDR2 sequences are MNHEY and SVGEGT. V trimming: 6 bases; J trimming: 2 bases; junction bases outside the gene matches: 7. The CDR3 reads CASSPDRVPYNEQFF. For the CDR3, the DNA is TGTGCCAGCAGCCCTGACAGGGTCCCCTACAATGAGCAGTTCTTC.

V is TRBV7-2 and J is TRBJ1-5; D is possibly TRBD1 (5 bases). The CDR3 totals 15 residues. Germline V CDR1 and CDR2: SGHTA, FQGNSA. Trimming removed 5 bases from V and 0 bases from J, with 11 bases in between. CDR3: CASSPGGSSNQPQHF. The CDR3 region has the DNA TGTGCCAGCAGCCCGGGGGGGAGTAGCAATCAGCCCCAGCATTTT.

This clone has just one count. This chain uses TRBV6-5 with TRBJ1-2, with D tentatively TRBD1 (6 bases). V was shortened by 6 bases and J by 13 bases, with 21 bases between the two germline ends. Germline CDR1 MNHEY, CDR2 SVGAGI. The CDR3 length is 13 residues. The CDR3 loop reads CASSRSKQGSSTF. The DNA of the CDR3 is TGTGCCAGCAGCCGATCGAAACAGGGATCTAGCACCTTC.

The chain links TRBV6-5 to TRBJ1-1, with D uncertain. Germline V gives CDR1 MNHEY, CDR2 SVGAGI. The CDR3 has 13 residues. The V and J ends lost 5 bases and 1 base respectively, with 8 bases between them. CDR3 residues: CASSRIRNTEAFF. The CDR3 DNA sequence: TGTGCCAGCAGTAGAATCAGGAACACTGAAGCTTTCTTT.